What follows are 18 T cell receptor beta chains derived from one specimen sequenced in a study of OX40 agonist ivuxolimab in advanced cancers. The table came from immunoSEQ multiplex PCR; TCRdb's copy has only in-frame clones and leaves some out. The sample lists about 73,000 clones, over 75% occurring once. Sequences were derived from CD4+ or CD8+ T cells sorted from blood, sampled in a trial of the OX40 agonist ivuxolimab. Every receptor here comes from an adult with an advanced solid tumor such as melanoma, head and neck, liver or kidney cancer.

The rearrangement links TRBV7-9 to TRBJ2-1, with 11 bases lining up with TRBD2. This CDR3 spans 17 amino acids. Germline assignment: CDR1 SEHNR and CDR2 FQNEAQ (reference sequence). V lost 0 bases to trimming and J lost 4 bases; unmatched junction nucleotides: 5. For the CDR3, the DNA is TGTGCCAGCAGCTTAGCGCTACTAGCGGGGGTATACAATGAGCAGTTCTTC. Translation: CASSLALLAGVYNEQFF.

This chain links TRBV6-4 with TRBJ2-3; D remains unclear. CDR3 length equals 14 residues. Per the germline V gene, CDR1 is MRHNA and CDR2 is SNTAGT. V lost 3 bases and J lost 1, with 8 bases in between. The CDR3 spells CASSEGGGTDTQYF. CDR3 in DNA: TGTGCCAGCAGTGAGGGCGGCGGCACAGATACGCAGTATTTT.

The CDR3, as DNA: TGTGCCAGCAGCTACGCGGCGGGAGGGTATCCGAATGAGCAGTTCTTC. This codes for CASSYAAGGYPNEQFF. V gene TRBV11-3 combines with J gene TRBJ2-1; 9 bases fit TRBD2. With V trimmed by 4 bases and J by 7 bases, 11 bases remained unmatched. CDR1 and CDR2 (germline): SGHNT, YENEEA. CDR3 length: 16 residues.

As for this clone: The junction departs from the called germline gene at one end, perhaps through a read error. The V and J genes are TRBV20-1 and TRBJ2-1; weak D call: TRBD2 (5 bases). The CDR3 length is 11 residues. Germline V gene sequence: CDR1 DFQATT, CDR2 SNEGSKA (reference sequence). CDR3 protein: CSALAYNEQFF. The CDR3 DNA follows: TGCAGTGCTCTAGCCTATAATGAGCAGTTCTTC.

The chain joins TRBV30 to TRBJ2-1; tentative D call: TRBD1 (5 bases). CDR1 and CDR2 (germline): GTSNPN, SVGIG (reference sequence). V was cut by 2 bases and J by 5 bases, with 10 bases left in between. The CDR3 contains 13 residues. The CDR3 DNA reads TGTGCCTGGAGTACAGGTCGAGACAATGAGCAGTTCTTC. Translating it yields CAWSTGRDNEQFF.

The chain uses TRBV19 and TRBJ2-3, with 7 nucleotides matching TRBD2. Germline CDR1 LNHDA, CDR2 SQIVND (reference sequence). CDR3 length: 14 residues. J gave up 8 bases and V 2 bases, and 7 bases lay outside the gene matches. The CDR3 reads CASSILAGATTQYF. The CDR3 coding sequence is TGTGCCAGTAGTATATTGGCGGGAGCGACTACGCAGTATTTT.

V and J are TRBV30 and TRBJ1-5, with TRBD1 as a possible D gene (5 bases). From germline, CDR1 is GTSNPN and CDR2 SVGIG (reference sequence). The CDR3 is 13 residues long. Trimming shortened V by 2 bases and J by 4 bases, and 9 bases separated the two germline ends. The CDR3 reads CAWSLRGNQPQHF. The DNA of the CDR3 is TGTGCCTGGAGTCTGCGGGGGAATCAGCCCCAGCATTTT.

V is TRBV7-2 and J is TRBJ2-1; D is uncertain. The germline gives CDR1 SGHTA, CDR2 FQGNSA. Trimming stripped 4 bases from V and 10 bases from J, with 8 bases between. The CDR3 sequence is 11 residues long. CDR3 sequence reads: CASSSFGEQFF. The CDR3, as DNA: TGTGCCAGCAGCTCCTTTGGGGAGCAGTTCTTC.

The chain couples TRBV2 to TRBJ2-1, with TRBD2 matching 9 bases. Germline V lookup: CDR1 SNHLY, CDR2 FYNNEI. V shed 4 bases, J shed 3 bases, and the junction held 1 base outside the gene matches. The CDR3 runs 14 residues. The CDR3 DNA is TGTGCCAGCAGTGGACTAGCGGACTACAATGAGCAGTTCTTC. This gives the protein CASSGLADYNEQFF.

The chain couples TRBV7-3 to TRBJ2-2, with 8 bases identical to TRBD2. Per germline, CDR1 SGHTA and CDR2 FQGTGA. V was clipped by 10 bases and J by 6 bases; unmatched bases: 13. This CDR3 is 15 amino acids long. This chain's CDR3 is CATSLNSGIPGELFF. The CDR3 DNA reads TGTGCCACCTCCCTCAATAGCGGGATCCCCGGGGAGCTGTTTTTT.

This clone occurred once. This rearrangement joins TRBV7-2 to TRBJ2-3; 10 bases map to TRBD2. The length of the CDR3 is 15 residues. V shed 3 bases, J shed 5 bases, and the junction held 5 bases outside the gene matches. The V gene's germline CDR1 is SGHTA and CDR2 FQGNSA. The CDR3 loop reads CASSFASGSRDTQYF. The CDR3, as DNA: TGTGCCAGCAGCTTTGCTAGCGGGAGTAGAGATACGCAGTATTTT.

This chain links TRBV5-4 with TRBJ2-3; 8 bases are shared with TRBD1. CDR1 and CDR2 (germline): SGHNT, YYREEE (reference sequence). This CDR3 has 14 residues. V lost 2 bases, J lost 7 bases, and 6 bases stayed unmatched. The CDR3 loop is CASSLAGGRNTQYF. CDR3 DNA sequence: TGTGCCAGCAGCTTAGCAGGGGGCAGGAATACGCAGTATTTT.

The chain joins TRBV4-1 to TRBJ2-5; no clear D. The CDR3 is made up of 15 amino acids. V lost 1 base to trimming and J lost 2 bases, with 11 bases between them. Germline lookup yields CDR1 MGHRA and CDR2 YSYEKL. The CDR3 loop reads CASSQVAATQETQYF. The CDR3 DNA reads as TGCGCCAGCAGCCAAGTGGCCGCCACGCAAGAGACCCAGTACTTC.

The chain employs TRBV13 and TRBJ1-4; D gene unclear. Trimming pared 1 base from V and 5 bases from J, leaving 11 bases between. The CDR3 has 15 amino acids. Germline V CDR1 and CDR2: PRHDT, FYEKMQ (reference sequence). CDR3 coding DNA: TGTGCCAGCAGCTTAGCAGAGGGCGTCAATGAAAAACTGTTTTTT. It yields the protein CASSLAEGVNEKLFF.

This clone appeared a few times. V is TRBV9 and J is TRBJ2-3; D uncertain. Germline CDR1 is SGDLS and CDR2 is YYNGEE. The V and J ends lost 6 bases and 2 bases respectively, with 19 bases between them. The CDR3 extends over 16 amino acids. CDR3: CASTPHSNQDTDTQYF. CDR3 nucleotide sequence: TGTGCCAGCACCCCACATAGTAACCAGGACACAGATACGCAGTATTTT.

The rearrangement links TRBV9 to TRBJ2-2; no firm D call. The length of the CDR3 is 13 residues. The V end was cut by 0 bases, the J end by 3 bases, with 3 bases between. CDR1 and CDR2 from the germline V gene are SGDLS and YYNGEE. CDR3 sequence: CASSVDYTGELFF. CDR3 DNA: TGTGCCAGCAGCGTAGACTACACCGGGGAGCTGTTTTTT.

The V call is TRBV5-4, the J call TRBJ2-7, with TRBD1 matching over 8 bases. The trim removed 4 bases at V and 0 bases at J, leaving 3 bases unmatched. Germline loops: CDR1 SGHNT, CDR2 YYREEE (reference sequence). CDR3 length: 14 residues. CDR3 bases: TGTGCCAGCAGCCAGGACAGGGCCTCCTACGAGCAGTACTTC. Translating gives CASSQDRASYEQYF.

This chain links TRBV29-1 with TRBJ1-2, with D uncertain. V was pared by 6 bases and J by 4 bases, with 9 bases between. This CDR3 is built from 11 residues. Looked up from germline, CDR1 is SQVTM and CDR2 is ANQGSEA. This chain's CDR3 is CSVGPSYGYTF. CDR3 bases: TGCAGCGTCGGGCCATCCTATGGCTACACCTTC.